This TCR beta chain is drawn from a study of blood T cell repertoires in COVID-19. The protocol was immunoSEQ multiplex PCR, while the TCRdb copy is restricted to in-frame clones and leaves out a portion. The sample has 270,000 or so clones; roughly 84% are singletons. Germline CDR1 and CDR2: MNHEY and SVGEGT. J was trimmed by 6 bases and V by 5 bases; bases with no gene match: 5. There are 13 residues in the CDR3. Sequenced material: PBMCs or T cells enriched from blood (not recorded which). This clonotype was obtained from a woman aged 45-65 years who had been exposed to COVID-19. This rearrangement joins TRBV6-2 or TRBV6-3 to TRBJ1-2; TRBD1 aligns across 8 bases. The CDR3 spells CASSRDRINGYTF. The CDR3 nucleotides are TGTGCCAGCAGTAGGGACAGGATCAATGGCTACACCTTC.